The 24 T cell receptor beta chains in this list originate from one sample, sequenced in a study of siplizumab effects on memory and regulatory T cells. Antigens for these TCRs are unknown. Here immunoSEQ multiplex PCR was the method, and the copy in TCRdb shows in-frame clones only, minus some. The sample has about 9,900 clones, about 41% seen once. The mixed lymphocyte reaction cells were grown together in coculture at 37°C for around 6 days. Sequenced: CFSE-low (dividing) CD4+ T cells sorted from an allogeneic mixed lymphocyte reaction. The receptors stem from a human donor in good health; the cells came from an allogeneic mixed lymphocyte reaction.

The table lists this clone with a count of one. J is TRBJ2-7 and V is TRBV10-3; possibly TRBD1 or TRBD2 for D (5 bases each). In germline, CDR1 is ENHRY, CDR2 SYGVKD. Trimming stripped 2 bases from V and 6 bases from J, with 14 bases between. The CDR3 has 14 residues. The CDR3 DNA is TGTGCCATCAGTGAGGGCAGGGACGCTGGCGAGCAGTACTTC. Amino acids: CAISEGRDAGEQYF.

By its share, this clone is medium-sized. The chain combines TRBV10-3 with TRBJ2-1, with TRBD2 identical over 9 bases. From germline, CDR1 is ENHRY and CDR2 SYGVKD. The trim removed 1 base at V and 5 bases at J, leaving 0 bases unmatched. This CDR3 has 14 amino acids. The CDR3 is CAISEWTSDNEQFF. CDR3 DNA sequence: TGTGCCATCAGTGAGTGGACTAGCGACAATGAGCAGTTCTTC.

The chain uses TRBV7-2 and TRBJ2-7; possibly TRBD2 for D (5 bases). The CDR3 length is 14 residues. The ends were cut back, 4 bases at V and 1 base at J, with 11 bases in the middle. CDR1 and CDR2 from the germline V gene are SGHTA and FQGNSA. The CDR3 here is CASSSNRGSYEQYF. The CDR3 DNA reads TGTGCCAGCAGCTCTAATAGAGGGTCCTACGAGCAGTACTTC.

To note about this clone: One junction end disagrees with the germline gene, perhaps due to a read error. J is TRBJ2-7 and V is TRBV7-2; D gene uncertain. The germline CDR1 and CDR2 sequences are SGHTA and FQGNSA. The CDR3 is made up of 11 amino acids. The CDR3 sequence is CASSLGPLLTF. The DNA of the CDR3 is TGTGCCAGCAGCCTAGGTCCCCTATTGACCTTC.

This clone qualifies as medium-sized. The V call is TRBV7-2, the J call TRBJ2-5, with D possibly being TRBD1 (5 bases). V was trimmed by 4 bases and J by 3 bases, leaving 9 bases between them. This CDR3 is built from 13 residues. Per the germline V gene, CDR1 is SGHTA and CDR2 is FQGNSA. This CDR3 is CASSWGPEETQYF. The CDR3 region has the DNA TGTGCCAGCAGCTGGGGCCCTGAAGAGACCCAGTACTTC.

J is TRBJ1-3 and V is TRBV6-1; D uncertain. The CDR3 length is 18 residues. The V gene's germline CDR1 is MNHNS and CDR2 SASEGT. V lost 2 bases and J lost 0, with 17 bases in between. DNA of the CDR3: TGTGCCAGCAGTGAACGATACGGGGTCCCTGACTCTGGAAACACCATATATTTT. Translated: CASSERYGVPDSGNTIYF.

In its sample, this clone was seen a few times. This rearrangement joins TRBV5-1 to TRBJ2-7; D is possibly TRBD1 or TRBD2 (5 bases each). There are 14 residues in the CDR3. V was shortened by 1 base and J by 2 bases, with 10 bases between the two germline ends. Germline CDR1 reads SGHRS; CDR2 reads YFSETQ. CDR3 amino acids: CASSLIRGPYEQYF. DNA of the CDR3: TGCGCCAGCAGCTTGATCCGGGGACCCTACGAGCAGTACTTC.

In this sample, this clone turned up a few times. The CDR3 here is CASSYDGTGAGGYTF. The CDR3 region has the DNA TGTGCCAGCAGTTACGATGGGACAGGGGCAGGCGGCTACACCTTC. V and J are TRBV6-5 and TRBJ1-2, with TRBD1 identical over 10 bases. J was trimmed by 8 bases and V by 2 bases; bases with no gene match: 8. The CDR3 has 15 residues. Germline values: CDR1 MNHEY, CDR2 SVGAGI.

The chain combines TRBV7-2 with TRBJ2-3; D gene uncertain. The CDR3 length is 12 residues. V lost 4 bases to trimming and J lost 4 bases, with 6 bases between them. From germline, CDR1 is SGHTA and CDR2 FQGNSA. The CDR3 sequence is CASSSTPDTQYF. The DNA for the CDR3 is TGTGCCAGCAGCTCAACGCCAGATACGCAGTATTTT.

This chain connects TRBV5-1 to TRBJ2-7; D is uncertain. Germline loops: CDR1 SGHRS, CDR2 YFSETQ. This CDR3 is 14 amino acids long. V was cut by 6 bases and J by 5 bases, with 18 bases left in between. CDR3: CASNKEVGKNEQYF. CDR3 nucleotides: TGCGCCAGCAACAAAGAGGTGGGAAAGAACGAGCAGTACTTC.

The chain couples TRBV6-1 to TRBJ2-2, with D perhaps matching TRBD2 (7 bases). Between the trimmed V and J ends, which lost 10 bases and 3 bases, there was a span of 15 bases. Germline lookup yields CDR1 MNHNS and CDR2 SASEGT. The CDR3 is 14 residues long. CDR3 residues: CAINREGDTGELFF. The CDR3 DNA reads TGTGCCATCAACAGGGAGGGGGACACCGGGGAGCTGTTTTTT.

The chain links TRBV5-7 to TRBJ2-7; D not resolved. TRBV5-7 is recorded as an ORF, its role being uncertain. The V end lost 3 bases, the J end lost 0 bases, and 7 bases lay between the germline ends. The CDR3 is made up of 13 amino acids. The CDR3 DNA reads as TGTGCCAGCAGCTCGGTCTTCTCCTACGAGCAGTACTTC. This codes for CASSSVFSYEQYF.

This sequence joins TRBV5-8 and TRBJ1-2; the match to TRBD1 covers 11 bases. The CDR3 loop spans 15 amino acids. Germline lookup yields CDR1 SGHTS and CDR2 YDEGEE. The ends lost 5 bases at V and 5 bases at J; junction bases unmatched: 8. This chain's CDR3 is CASRPGTGGRYGYTF. DNA of the CDR3: TGTGCCAGCAGACCCGGGACAGGGGGTCGTTATGGCTACACCTTC. Looking up the rest from reference TRBV5-8 and TRBJ1-2 gives the full variable domain: EAGVTQSPTHLIKTRGQQATLRCSPISGHTSVYWYQQALGLGLQFLLWYDEGEERNRGNFPPRFSGRQFPNYSSELNVNALELEDSALYLCASRPGTGGRYGYTFGSGTRLTVV.

This chain connects TRBV11-1 to TRBJ2-7; D remains unclear. Between the trimmed V and J ends, which lost 1 base and 3 bases, there was a span of 10 bases. The length of the CDR3 is 14 residues. From germline, CDR1 is SGHAT and CDR2 FQDESV (reference sequence). CDR3 region: CASSLGSYNYEQYF. The DNA for the CDR3 is TGTGCCAGCAGCTTAGGGTCCTATAACTACGAGCAGTACTTC.

By share of the sample, this clone is medium-sized. The genes are TRBV18 and TRBJ2-2; D call uncertain. This CDR3 spans 15 amino acids. Trimming left V 2 bases short and J 0 bases short, with 7 bases between. Germline V lookup: CDR1 KGHSH, CDR2 LQKENI. The CDR3 spells CASSPRATNTGELFF. The DNA of the CDR3 is TGTGCCAGCTCACCAAGGGCCACGAACACCGGGGAGCTGTTTTTT.

The rearrangement uses TRBV11-2 and TRBJ2-7; D gene ambiguous. V lost 1 base, J lost 3 bases, and 10 bases lay in between. The CDR3 loop spans 14 amino acids. The germline V gene encodes CDR1 SGHAT and CDR2 FQNNGV. CDR3 sequence (DNA): TGTGCCAGCAGCTTAGGGTCCTATAACTACGAGCAGTACTTC. Translated, it gives CASSLGSYNYEQYF.

Within the sample, this clone is medium-sized (0.01 to 0.1%). V is TRBV29-1 and J is TRBJ2-3; D is unclear. V lost 6 bases and J 3 bases, leaving 13 bases between the germline ends. The germline V gene has CDR1 SQVTM and CDR2 ANQGSEA. This CDR3 region has 13 residues. This CDR3 reads CSVAHKYTDTQYF. The CDR3 DNA is TGCAGCGTAGCACATAAATATACAGATACGCAGTATTTT.

The chain combines TRBV6-1 with TRBJ2-5, with 8 bases lining up with TRBD2. The DNA end is a closer match to TRBJ2-7, so the J assignment may be wrong. The germline V gene encodes CDR1 MNHNS and CDR2 SASEGT. The CDR3 has 16 residues. CDR3 nucleotides: TGTGCCAGCAGTGAAGCGCGAGCGGGAGAGGGCTACGAGCAGTACTTC. This sequence encodes CASSEARAGEGYEQYF.

The chain links TRBV20-1 to TRBJ1-2, with a weak D call TRBD1 (5 bases). The V and J ends lost 6 bases and 4 bases respectively, with 9 bases between them. The CDR3 has 11 residues. Per germline, CDR1 DFQATT and CDR2 SNEGSKA (reference sequence). The CDR3 DNA reads TGCAGTGCGGGGACCGCCTATGGCTACACCTTC. Its translation is CSAGTAYGYTF.

The chain links TRBV11-3 to TRBJ2-3, with 10 bases lining up with TRBD2. This CDR3 region has 19 residues. V shed 1 base and J 4 bases; nucleotides not matched to a gene: 14. In germline, CDR1 is SGHNT, CDR2 YENEEA. The CDR3 region has the DNA TGTGCCAGCAGCTTAGTTATCGCTAGCGGGAGCGTTGTAGCAGATACGCAGTATTTT. It specifies CASSLVIASGSVVADTQYF.

The gene calls are TRBV18 and TRBJ1-1, with D possibly TRBD1 on 5 matching bases. Trimming removed 3 bases at V and 6 bases at J, with 14 bases between. The CDR3 is 14 residues long. The germline V gene has CDR1 KGHSH and CDR2 LQKENI. CDR3: CASSPGPTRAEAFF. As DNA, the CDR3 is TGTGCCAGCTCACCGGGACCTACACGCGCTGAAGCTTTCTTT.

This chain connects TRBV2 to TRBJ2-3; D is possibly TRBD1 (9 bases). CDR3 length equals 18 residues. V was trimmed by 0 bases and J by 4 bases, leaving 20 bases between them. Germline CDR1 and CDR2: SNHLY and FYNNEI. CDR3 sequence (DNA): TGTGCCAGCAGTGAAGCAGGCGGGAGGACAGGGGTGGCAGATACGCAGTATTTT. It yields the protein CASSEAGGRTGVADTQYF. Full variable domain (remainder filled in from reference TRBV2 and TRBJ2-3): EPEVTQTPSHQVTQMGQEVILRCVPISNHLYFYWYRQILGQKVEFLVSFYNNEISEKSEIFDDQFSVERPDGSNFTLKIRSTKLEDSAMYFCASSEAGGRTGVADTQYFGPGTRLTVL.

This clone has more than one count but fewer than ten. The chain has TRBV6-6 and TRBJ2-2; TRBD2 aligns across 9 bases. This CDR3 comprises 14 residues. After removal of 10 bases from V and 3 bases from J, the junction contained 6 bases not matched to a gene. Germline CDR1 and CDR2: MNHNY and SVGAGI (reference sequence). Written as DNA, the CDR3 is TGTGCCACCGTCAAGCGGGAGGACACCGGGGAGCTGTTTTTT. Amino acid sequence: CATVKREDTGELFF.

The chain couples TRBV10-3 to TRBJ1-2, with D perhaps matching TRBD1 (5 bases). Germline CDR1 and CDR2: ENHRY and SYGVKD. The V end lost 5 bases, the J end lost 4 bases, and 11 bases lay between the germline ends. The CDR3 is 13 amino acids. The CDR3 DNA follows: TGTGCCATCAGTTTCTCCGGGGCCTATGGCTACACCTTC. Its translation is CAISFSGAYGYTF.